These T cell receptor beta chains were read from a single sample in a study of T-cell memory formation after mild COVID-19. TCRdb reprocessed the 5' RACE reads via MiXCR and lists one record per CDR3 protein. The table lists over 300,000 distinct CDR3 sequences, 20% to 25% of them singletons. The sequenced sample was PBMCs or a T cell subset sorted from them (not recorded which). The receptor set was obtained from a man between 18 and 35 years old who had mild COVID-19 (a few samples of this study predate the infection). Cell type and time point are not known. The conserved cysteine and the conserved F or W are not part of the CDR3 here. D genes are given only for firm matches.

TRBV5-1 | TRBD1 | ASSLVAAGGYGYT
TRBV6-5 | . | ASSYRKGNSLPGELF
TRBV7-2 | . | ASSPTRENTGELF
TRBV24-1 | . | ATSDRIYGYT
TRBV7-7 | . | ASSLVGASYNEQF
TRBV10-2 | . | ASSERLWAEAF
TRBV5-1 | TRBD1 | ASSPRRSGTGNEKLF
TRBV12-3/TRBV12-4 | . | ASSLIGGIRNEKLF
TRBV4-1 | . | ASSGIFGRGMGAF
TRBV4-2 | . | ASSRPYREAGSPLH
TRBV7-2 | . | ASSLGGGRSNQPQH
TRBV11-3 | . | ASSHTSTRAYNEQF
TRBV11-2 | . | ASSFQASGETQY
TRBV3-1 | . | ASSLTRLEGDTQY
TRBV7-6 | . | ASSLGTGGPDTQY
TRBV19 | TRBD2 | ASTDSGRYTDTQY
TRBV7-2 | TRBD1 | ASSLVGTGSGRDTEAF
TRBV7-2 | . | ASSAEGVGSIAKNIQY
TRBV5-1 | . | ASSSGTVDNEKLF
TRBV10-3 | . | AISPSAGVTTEAF
TRBV20-1 | . | SARAQGTYGYT
TRBV6-5 | TRBD1 | ASTPTGVGPLH
TRBV20-1 | TRBD1 | SAGRDRGRNEQF
TRBV5-1 | . | ASSLTAPHEKLF
TRBV19 | . | ASSAGGGAYEQY
TRBV9 | TRBD1 | ASSVKGASELF
TRBV3-1 | TRBD1 | ASSPGTGLSYEQY
TRBV20-1 | TRBD1 | SAVSGTEKETQY
TRBV7-3 | TRBD2 | ASSSAGGIYNEQF
TRBV18 | . | ASSPGRISPLH
TRBV5-1 | . | ASSLDLPTGELF
TRBV20-1 | . | SARRGFTGNTIY
TRBV5-1 | . | ASSLGGSPNGYT
TRBV6-5 | TRBD1 | ASRFDRGGYT
TRBV9 | TRBD2 | ASSVEAGGRETQY
TRBV7-9 | . | ATGDYEQF
TRBV5-1 | . | ASSLGPARHYGYT
TRBV27 | TRBD1 | ASSFTVRGRFSGIQY
TRBV5-1 | TRBD2 | ASSAFTSGAGNEQF
TRBV7-2 | TRBD1 | ASSLGDRAYGYT
TRBV12-3/TRBV12-4 | . | ASSFLTGGEKLF
TRBV20-1 | . | SAQTPTGIQPQH
TRBV9 | TRBD2 | ASSVAGGIDTQY
TRBV21-1 | . | ASVSGGGTDTQY
TRBV20-1 | . | SAPVAGGGLYNTGELF
TRBV5-1 | . | ASSSGTDQETQY
TRBV20-1 | . | SAARSDEQY
TRBV28 | . | ASSLGGFREKLF
TRBV7-9 | . | ASSPGVHRTEAF
TRBV24-1 | TRBD1 | ATSDFPPTGPTDTQY
TRBV2 | TRBD1 | ASPVATGIDTEAF
TRBV29-1 | . | SAVTADGYT
TRBV10-3 | TRBD1 | AISESQGTGSGYGYT
TRBV7-3 | TRBD1 | ASSIRGNSPLH
TRBV6-1 | . | ASSPPGERGQPQH
TRBV5-1 | . | ASTVGSNSYEQY
TRBV7-3 | . | ASSNEPTDTQY